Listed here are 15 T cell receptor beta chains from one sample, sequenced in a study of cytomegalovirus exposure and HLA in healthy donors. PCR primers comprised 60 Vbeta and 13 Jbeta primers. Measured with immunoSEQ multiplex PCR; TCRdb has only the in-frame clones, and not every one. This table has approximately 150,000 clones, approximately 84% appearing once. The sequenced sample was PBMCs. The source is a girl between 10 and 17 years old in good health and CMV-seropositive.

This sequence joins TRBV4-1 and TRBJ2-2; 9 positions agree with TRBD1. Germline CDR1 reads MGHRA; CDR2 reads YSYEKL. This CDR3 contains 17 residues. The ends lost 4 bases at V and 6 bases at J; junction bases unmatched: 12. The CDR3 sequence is CASSLPQGAGLSGELFF. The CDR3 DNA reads TGCGCCAGCAGCCTACCACAGGGGGCTGGATTGTCCGGGGAGCTGTTTTTT.

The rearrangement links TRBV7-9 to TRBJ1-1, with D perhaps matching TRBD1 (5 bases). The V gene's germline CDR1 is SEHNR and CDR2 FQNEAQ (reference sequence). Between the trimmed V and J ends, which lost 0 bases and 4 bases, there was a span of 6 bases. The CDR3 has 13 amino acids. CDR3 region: CASSLAQGTEAFF. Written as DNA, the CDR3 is TGTGCCAGCAGCTTAGCGCAGGGCACTGAAGCTTTCTTT.

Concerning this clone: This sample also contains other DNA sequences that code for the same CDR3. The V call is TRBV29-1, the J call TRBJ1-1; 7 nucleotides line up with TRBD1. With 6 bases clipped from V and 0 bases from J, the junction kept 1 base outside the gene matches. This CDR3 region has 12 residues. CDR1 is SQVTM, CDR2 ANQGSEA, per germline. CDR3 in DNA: TGCAGCGTGGGACAGCTGAACACTGAAGCTTTCTTT. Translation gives CSVGQLNTEAFF.

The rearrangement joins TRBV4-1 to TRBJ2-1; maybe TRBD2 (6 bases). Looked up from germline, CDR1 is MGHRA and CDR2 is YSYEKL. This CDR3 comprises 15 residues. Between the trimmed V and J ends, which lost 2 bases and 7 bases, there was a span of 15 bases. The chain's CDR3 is CASSQLGLRGNEQFF. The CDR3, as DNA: TGCGCCAGCAGCCAACTAGGACTACGTGGAAATGAGCAGTTCTTC.

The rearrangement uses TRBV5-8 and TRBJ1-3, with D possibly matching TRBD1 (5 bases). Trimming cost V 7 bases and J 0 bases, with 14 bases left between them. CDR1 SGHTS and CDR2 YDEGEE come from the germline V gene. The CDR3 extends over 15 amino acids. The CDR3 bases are TGTGCCAGCGGACCTACAGGTTTCTCTGGAAACACCATATATTTT. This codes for CASGPTGFSGNTIYF.

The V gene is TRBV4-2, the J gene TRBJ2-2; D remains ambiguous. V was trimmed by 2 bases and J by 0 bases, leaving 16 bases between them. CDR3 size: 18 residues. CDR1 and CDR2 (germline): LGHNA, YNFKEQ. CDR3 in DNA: TGTGCCAGCAGCCAAAAGACACCCAGCAACGCGAACACCGGGGAGCTGTTTTTT. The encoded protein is CASSQKTPSNANTGELFF.

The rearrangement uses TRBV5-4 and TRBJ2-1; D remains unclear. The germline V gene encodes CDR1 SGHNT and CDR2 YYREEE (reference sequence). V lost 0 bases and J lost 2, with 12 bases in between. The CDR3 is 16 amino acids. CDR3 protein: CASSLGGSLPYNEQFF. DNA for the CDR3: TGTGCCAGCAGCTTGGGTGGTAGCCTCCCCTACAATGAGCAGTTCTTC.

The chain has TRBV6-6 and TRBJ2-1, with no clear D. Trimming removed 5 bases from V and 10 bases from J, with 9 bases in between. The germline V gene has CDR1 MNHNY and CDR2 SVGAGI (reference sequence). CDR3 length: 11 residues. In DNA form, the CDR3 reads TGTGCCAGCAGTCCCCGGTGGGAGCAGTTCTTC. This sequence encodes CASSPRWEQFF.

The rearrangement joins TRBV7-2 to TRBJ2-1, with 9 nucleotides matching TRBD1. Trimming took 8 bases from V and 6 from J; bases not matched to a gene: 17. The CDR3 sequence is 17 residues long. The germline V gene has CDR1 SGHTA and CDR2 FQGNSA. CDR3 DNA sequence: TGTGCCAGCCAAGACCGTGCAGGGACAGGGTGGGGCAATGAGCAGTTCTTC. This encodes CASQDRAGTGWGNEQFF.

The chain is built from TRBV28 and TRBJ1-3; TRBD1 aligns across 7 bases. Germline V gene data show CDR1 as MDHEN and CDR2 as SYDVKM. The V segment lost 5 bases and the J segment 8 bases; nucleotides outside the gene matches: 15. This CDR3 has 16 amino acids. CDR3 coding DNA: TGTGCCAGCAGTATCTGGACAGGCGACGTAAGGCACACCATATATTTT. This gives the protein CASSIWTGDVRHTIYF.

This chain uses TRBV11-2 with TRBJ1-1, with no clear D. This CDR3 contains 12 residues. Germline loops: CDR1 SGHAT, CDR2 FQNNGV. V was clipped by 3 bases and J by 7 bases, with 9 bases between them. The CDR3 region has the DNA TGTGCCAGCAGCTTTGGTAGATTTGAAGCTTTCTTT. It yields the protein CASSFGRFEAFF.

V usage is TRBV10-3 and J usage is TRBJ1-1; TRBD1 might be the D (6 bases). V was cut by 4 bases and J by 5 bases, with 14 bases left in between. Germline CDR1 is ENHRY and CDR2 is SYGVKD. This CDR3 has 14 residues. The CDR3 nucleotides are TGTGCCATCAGTGGTTCGACAGGAACGACTGAAGCTTTCTTT. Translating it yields CAISGSTGTTEAFF.

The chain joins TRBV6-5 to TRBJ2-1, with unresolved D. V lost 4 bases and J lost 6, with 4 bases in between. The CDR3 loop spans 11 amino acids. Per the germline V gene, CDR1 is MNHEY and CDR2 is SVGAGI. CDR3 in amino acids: CASSLSNEQFF. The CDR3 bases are TGTGCCAGCAGTTTATCCAATGAGCAGTTCTTC.

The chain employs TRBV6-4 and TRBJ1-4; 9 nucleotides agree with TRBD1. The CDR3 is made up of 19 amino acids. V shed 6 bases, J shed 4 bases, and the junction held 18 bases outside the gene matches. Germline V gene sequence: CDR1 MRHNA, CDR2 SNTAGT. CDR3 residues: CASRAGTGSLGRRNEKLFF. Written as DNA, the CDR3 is TGTGCCAGCAGGGCCGGGACAGGGAGTCTGGGCCGCCGTAATGAAAAACTGTTTTTT.

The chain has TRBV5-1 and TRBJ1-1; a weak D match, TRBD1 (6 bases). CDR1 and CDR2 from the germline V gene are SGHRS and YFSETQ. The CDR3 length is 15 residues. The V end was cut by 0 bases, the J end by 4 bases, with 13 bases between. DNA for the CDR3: TGCGCCAGCAGCTTGGCGGGACAAATGAGCACTGAAGCTTTCTTT. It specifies CASSLAGQMSTEAFF. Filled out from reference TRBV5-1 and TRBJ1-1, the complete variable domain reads KAGVTQTPRYLIKTRGQQVTLSCSPISGHRSVSWYQQTPGQGLQFLFEYFSETQRNKGNFPGRFSGRQFSNSRSEMNVSTLELGDSALYLCASSLAGQMSTEAFFGQGTRLTVV.